The T cell receptor (beta chain) described here comes from a study of cytomegalovirus exposure and HLA in healthy donors (dated by TCRdb to between 2016 and 2019). Concerning the study at large: In an earlier analysis of 587 of the donors, 250 to 350 Gb of sequence data and roughly 100 million unique TCR beta sequences from 180 million or so T cells were reported. About 300 gigabases of sequencing data and tens of millions of unique TCR sequences were included in an early release covering roughly 600 HLA-typed donors. Among the roughly 390 genotyped donors, more than 70% belonged to the genetic ancestry cluster associated with self-reported Caucasian donors. The aim of the study was to test whether cataloging public T cell receptors could identify signatures of past pathogen exposure. Using immunosequencing, the study profiled T cell repertoires from approximately 700 subjects and related those repertoires to cytomegalovirus serostatus. Along with the roughly 670-subject first cohort, a separate validation cohort of over a hundred different subjects was used. To predict cytomegalovirus infection status, the study combined high-throughput TCR immunosequencing, statistical association of individual TCRs with disease status, and machine learning. To study patterns of TCR occurrence, a later analysis re-analyzed previously published TCR beta repertoires from around 700 donors and added high-resolution HLA genotyping. In the later analysis, no new phenotypic data were used to find candidate immune exposures; instead, reliance was placed on TCR beta sequences and their occurrence across donors. An earlier analysis of about 620 of the donors applied high-throughput TCR beta sequencing to assess whether each TCR beta V gene segment acted as functional or pseudogenic. Donor age, sex, ethnicity and CMV serostatus were collected together with the repertoire data. A later genetic analysis took genome-wide SNP genotypes for about three fifths of the roughly 700 donors and used that subset as a discovery cohort. Every repertoire in the discovery cohort had been generated on one and the same sequencing platform. HLA typing covered class I and class II loci at four-digit resolution. Typing coverage differed by locus: A, B, C, DRB1 and DQB1 were typed in roughly 620-630 donors, DQA1 in about 510, DPA1 in 606, and DPB1 in just under 490. Several DR-DQ haplotypes were handled as single units for association and clustering because linkage in the cohort was strong. On average, 235,054 unique TCR beta nucleotide sequences were sequenced per donor among some 430 genotyped donors of the cohort, with 15% to 20% of those sequences being non-productive. Overall results and qualifications from the work: A group of highly shared sequence variants was considered likely to be a technical artifact of the sequencing pipeline. HLA typing was unavailable for some donors at each locus, so association tests used only the typed subset. The presence/absence analyses assumed that sequencing depth was roughly uniform across donors, and that assumption may not be true. A later genetic analysis associated a missense DCLRE1C variant with V-gene and J-gene trimming of TCR beta chains, and an independent cohort replicated the association. A further reported finding was that TCR beta sequences accurately predicted the HLA-A and HLA-B alleles for most subjects in the first cohort. Across donors, most TCR sequences were observed very rarely, whereas some public TCRs were present in many individuals. In both the original and validation cohorts, the classifier was reported to diagnose cytomegalovirus status with high specificity and sensitivity. In a later analysis, some 17,000 TCR beta sequences were associated with specific HLA alleles at a false discovery rate of 0.05. According to the authors, the approach could potentially be generalized to other disease states and immunological phenotypes. Most CMV-associated TCR beta chains appeared to be HLA-restricted in a later analysis, and the HLA associations seemed to be driven largely by CMV exposure. The study listed 164 TCR beta chains as associated with cytomegalovirus. Some IMGT-functional V segments, including TRBV6-2 and TRBV6-3, could not be distinguished by the 87-base-pair reads and were therefore excluded. Several of the top co-occurrence clusters appeared to be linked to parvovirus B19, influenza, CMV and Epstein-Barr virus, according to a later analysis. In a later analysis, TCR association rates were found to vary across HLA loci, with the most associated TCRs seen for DRB1 alleles and the fewest for HLA-C alleles. In an earlier analysis of more than 500 of the donors, most TCR beta V segments appeared in productive rearrangements about 90% or about 30% of the time, broadly matching IMGT annotations. For the cohort, immune exposure information was limited to CMV serostatus. Because counts were too low, about 17 rarely observed V segments, including chromosome 9 orphons, were excluded from the earlier analysis of about 500 of the donors. Correlated functional status among segregating V segments might reflect linkage disequilibrium, but an unknown experimental factor could not be ruled out. In this cohort, only TCR beta chains were sequenced, and detectable features were limited by the absence of alpha or paired-chain data. Assigning TCR associations to individual alleles was difficult when HLA alleles, especially DR and DQ, strongly co-occurred. In vitro tests confirmed that a few of the cytomegalovirus-associated TCR beta chains recognize cytomegalovirus antigens. In a later analysis, HLA-associated TCR beta chains showed more clonal expansion and lower generation probabilities than non-associated chains that were equally common. A later genetic analysis reported fewer N-insertions in productive TCRs among donors in an Asian-associated ancestry cluster than the roughly 670-donor mean.

The library came from the immunoSEQ multiplex PCR assay. For the multiplex PCR, a mixture combining 60 forward primers for TCR Vbeta segments and 13 reverse primers for TCR Jbeta segments was used. A multiplex PCR assay on genomic DNA amplified the CDR3 region of rearranged TCR beta genes. The Illumina HiSeq System was used to sequence the amplified TCR beta libraries as 87-base-pair reads. Under the source paper's analysis protocol: In a later analysis, 70 million to 95 million unique TCR beta chains were counted across the 650 to 750 repertoires, and about 9.9 million of these chains were shared by at least two donors. Raw reads were error-corrected and collapsed into unique sequences by a nearest-neighbor algorithm in which closely related sequences were merged to remove PCR and sequencing errors. CDR3 sequences were aligned to IMGT reference sequences to assign V, D and J gene segments. For a sequence to be retained, at least a six-nucleotide match to both a V gene segment and a J gene segment was required. Rearrangements were classified as productive when the CDR3 lacked stop codons and remained in frame with V and J, and all other rearrangements were classified as non-productive. Following IMGT convention, CDR3 was defined as the stretch from the second conserved V-encoded cysteine up to the conserved J-encoded phenylalanine. The earlier analysis of about 570 of the donors excluded any sequence lacking an unambiguous match to a single V gene segment. An earlier analysis of some 500 of the donors classified V segments as functional when productive rearrangements were above 56.7% and as segregating when the standard deviation between donors was above 5%. To diagnose cytomegalovirus status from the catalog of TCR beta chain sequences, a statistical classification framework was built. V and J gene assignment, in a later analysis, came from comparing TCR nucleotide sequences with IMGT/GENE-DB human TR gene sequences. The TCRdist pipeline was used in a later analysis to assign CDR3 sequences and most-parsimonious VDJ recombination scenarios. In a later analysis, each TCR beta chain was defined by its CDR3 amino acid sequence together with its V-gene family, and reads without a unique V-gene family were excluded. As a way to deal with suspected cross-contamination and a sequencing artifact, a later analysis dropped more than 500 nucleotide sequences that were highly shared and had low generation probability. A later analysis calculated a clonal expansion index for each public chain from normalized within-repertoire ranks of inferred template counts. In a later analysis, generation probabilities were computed with a VDJ recombination model fitted to out-of-frame rearrangements, and the resulting probabilities were checked against IGoR. Hypergeometric tests were used in a later analysis to score TCR-TCR, TCR-HLA and TCR-CMV co-occurrence, with a repertoire-size bias correction applied to the TCR pairs. In a later analysis, false discovery rates were estimated by permuting HLA or CMV assignments 20 times. A later analysis grouped co-occurring TCRs with DBSCAN, adding TCRdist sequence similarity when clustering within HLA-allele-positive subsets. Repertoires with fewer than 30,000 or more than 120,000 public chains were left out of co-occurrence clustering, as were five repertoires with anomalous nucleotide sharing. As stored in TCRdb, this immuneACCESS dataset retains in-frame rearrangements with V and J assigned. A fraction of the clones does not appear; measured against another copy, unresolved V genes explain less than half of the discrepancy, and the remainder lacks a known reason. V and J calls and clone size are copied from that table; D and trimming were computed from the DNA. Present in this sample are about 150,000 clones, about 74% of which were seen just once. The top ten clones comprise 10% to 15% of the sample.

In total, over 600 healthy bone marrow donors made up the cohort. At the time of sampling, every cohort member was nominally healthy, though immune exposures that went unrecorded were likely present. The donor was CMV seropositive and belonged to the group of more than 250 seropositive cohort members. Every donor gave a peripheral blood sample, and the peripheral blood mononuclear cells from that sample were used for TCR beta sequencing. Genomic DNA was extracted from the blood cell samples with the Qiagen DNeasy Blood Extraction Kit. A remark on this clone: It has no known antigen specificity. No base quality values were provided; no much bigger clone lies one nucleotide off.

Spanning cysteine to phenylalanine, the CDR3 consists of 13 amino acids. Kept here is only the CDR3 DNA, which spans 39 bases and is read in frame from base 1. The germline V gene provides CDR1 MNHEY and CDR2 SVGAGI. The V end loses 8 bases and the J end loses 2 bases, and a stretch of 10 bases separates them. Material for sequencing was PBMCs. Rearrangement joined TRBV6-5 to TRBJ1-5; the D gene identity is not certain. The origin of this receptor is a middle-aged man in good health and CMV-seropositive. The CDR3 has the sequence CASGSGGNQPQHF. The DNA sequence is as follows: TGTGCCAGCGGGAGCGGAGGCAATCAGCCCCAGCATTTT.